These T cell receptor beta chains were read from a single sample in a study of T cell responses to AZD1222 COVID-19 vaccine. Profiling relied on immunoSEQ multiplex PCR, and the TCRdb table lists in-frame clones only, not all of them. Altogether 28,000 or so clones are present, roughly 88% being singletons, with the ten largest covering under 3.5%. Sample: peripheral blood, taken 28 days after the second AZD1222 dose. The receptor set was obtained from an adult who received the AZD1222 COVID-19 vaccine. Each CDR3 is given with its conserved first and last residue. The D gene is left open where the match is weak. Size values are once, few and many counts, or a class for expanded clones, and some rows have none.

v_gene: TRBV10-3; d_gene: -; j_gene: TRBJ2-2; abundance: -; CDR3nt: TGTGCCGACCCGGGGGCCCTGAACACCGGGGAGCTGTTTTTT; CDR3aa: CADPGALNTGELFF
v_gene: TRBV3-1/TRBV3-2; d_gene: -; j_gene: TRBJ2-6; abundance: -; CDR3nt: TGTGCCAGCAGCCAAGGGACGGCAGGGGTCCTGACTTTC; CDR3aa: CASSQGTAGVLTF
v_gene: TRBV29-1; d_gene: -; j_gene: TRBJ1-2; abundance: once; CDR3nt: TGCAGCGTTGAAGGGGTAGAGGGCTACACCTTC; CDR3aa: CSVEGVEGYTF
v_gene: TRBV5-1; d_gene: TRBD2; j_gene: TRBJ2-3; abundance: -; CDR3nt: TGCGCCAGCAGCCAGACTAGCCCCACAGATACGCAGTATTTT; CDR3aa: CASSQTSPTDTQYF
v_gene: TRBV7-2; d_gene: -; j_gene: TRBJ2-7; abundance: -; CDR3nt: TGTGCCAGCAGGCTGACAGTCAGCTCCTACGAGCAGTACTTC; CDR3aa: CASRLTVSSYEQYF
v_gene: TRBV11-1; d_gene: -; j_gene: TRBJ2-5; abundance: -; CDR3nt: TGTGCCAGCAGCTTAGTGGGGGTCGGAGAGACCCAGTACTTC; CDR3aa: CASSLVGVGETQYF
v_gene: TRBV7-9; d_gene: -; j_gene: TRBJ2-2; abundance: -; CDR3nt: TGTGCCAGCAGCCCTAGACAGGCGTCGGAGCTGTTTTTT; CDR3aa: CASSPRQASELFF
v_gene: TRBV27; d_gene: -; j_gene: TRBJ2-2; abundance: -; CDR3nt: TGTGCCAGCGGTAGACAACTAGTTACCGGGGAGCTGTTTTTT; CDR3aa: CASGRQLVTGELFF
v_gene: TRBV15; d_gene: TRBD1; j_gene: TRBJ1-1; abundance: few; CDR3nt: TGTGCCACCGGTCGAGACAGGGGGTTGAACACTGAAGCTTTCTTT; CDR3aa: CATGRDRGLNTEAFF
v_gene: TRBV5-4; d_gene: -; j_gene: TRBJ1-2; abundance: -; CDR3nt: TGTGCCAGCAGCTTGCCCGGGACCGATGGCTACACCTTC; CDR3aa: CASSLPGTDGYTF
v_gene: TRBV4-1; d_gene: -; j_gene: TRBJ2-7; abundance: -; CDR3nt: TGCGCCAGCAGCCAAGATGGAAGGGGGGGTAGTGCCTACGAGCAGTACTTC; CDR3aa: CASSQDGRGGSAYEQYF
v_gene: TRBV18; d_gene: TRBD1; j_gene: TRBJ1-6; abundance: -; CDR3nt: TGTGCCAGCTCGCTAACGGGACAGGGGGTTAGCGGTCGGAATTCACCCCTCCACTTT; CDR3aa: CASSLTGQGVSGRNSPLHF
v_gene: TRBV19; d_gene: -; j_gene: TRBJ1-2; abundance: -; CDR3nt: TGTGCCAGTAGTATCCCACTCTTTGGCTACACCTTC; CDR3aa: CASSIPLFGYTF
v_gene: TRBV5-1; d_gene: -; j_gene: TRBJ2-5; abundance: once; CDR3nt: TGCGCCAGCAGCTTGGGGGGGGTCCAAGAGACCCAGTACTTC; CDR3aa: CASSLGGVQETQYF
v_gene: TRBV7-9; d_gene: -; j_gene: TRBJ2-7; abundance: -; CDR3nt: TGTGCCAGCAGCCCCAGCTACGAGCAGTACTTC; CDR3aa: CASSPSYEQYF
v_gene: TRBV5-3; d_gene: TRBD1; j_gene: TRBJ2-1; abundance: -; CDR3nt: TGTGCCAGAAGCTGTGACGATAGGGGGCAGGGGTGGAATGAGCAGTTCTTC; CDR3aa: CARSCDDRGQGWNEQFF
v_gene: TRBV28; d_gene: -; j_gene: TRBJ2-3; abundance: -; CDR3nt: TGTGCCAGCAGTTTAAGCGCCAGCATCACAGATACGCAGTATTTT; CDR3aa: CASSLSASITDTQYF